Following are 8 T cell receptor beta chains from one sample sequenced in a study of T cell responses to AZD1222 COVID-19 vaccine (dated by TCRdb to the early 2020s). Taken with the paper, the label for time point translates to: baseline before first vaccination. The intended sense of this specimen's treatment or condition label: meningococcal conjugate vaccine given as trial control. The library was made by the immunoSEQ multiplex PCR assay. TCRdb provides this immuneACCESS table in a form limited to in-frame rearrangements. Some clones are lacking; in checked studies, under half of them reflect an unresolved V gene, and why the rest are absent is not known. The sample yields about 220,000 clones; 85% to 95% were counted once. The ten largest clonotypes hold 0.95% to 1.1% of the sample. The sequencing here drew on peripheral blood, taken on day 0 of MenACWY control vaccination. These receptors were obtained from an adult in good health.

This clone was observed a handful of times. Within the sample, other DNA sequences also encode this same CDR3. This chain joins TRBV10-1 and TRBJ2-7; either TRBD1 or TRBD2 may fit D (5 bases each). Germline V gene sequence: CDR1 WNHNN, CDR2 SYGVQD (reference sequence). The ends were cut back, 3 bases at V and 3 bases at J, with 6 bases in the middle. The CDR3 contains 12 residues. The CDR3: CASSDGGYEQYF. The CDR3 DNA reads TGCGCCAGCAGTGATGGGGGCTACGAGCAGTACTTC.

The chain joins TRBV5-1 to TRBJ1-2; 7 nucleotides line up with TRBD1. The J segment lost 9 bases and the V segment lost 2 bases, leaving 13 bases of the junction unmatched. The CDR3 sequence is 15 residues long. The germline CDR1 and CDR2 sequences are SGHRS and YFSETQ. CDR3 in amino acids: CASSFGETGISSYTF. In DNA, the CDR3 is TGCGCCAGCAGCTTTGGAGAGACAGGGATTTCAAGCTACACCTTC.

This CDR3 is CASSRDRSSGNTIYF. CDR3 DNA: TGTGCCAGTAGCCGGGACCGCAGCTCTGGAAACACCATATATTTT. V and J are TRBV19 and TRBJ1-3; D is possibly TRBD1 (5 bases). The CDR3 loop spans 15 amino acids. Trimming pared 6 bases from V and 0 bases from J, leaving 12 bases between. Germline lookup yields CDR1 LNHDA and CDR2 SQIVND (reference sequence). The full variable domain, in which reference TRBV19 and TRBJ1-3 provide the parts outside the CDR3, is DGGITQSPKYLFRKEGQNVTLSCEQNLNHDAMYWYRQDPGQGLRLIYYSQIVNDFQKGDIAEGYSVSREKKESFPLTVTSAQKNPTAFYLCASSRDRSSGNTIYFGEGSWLTVV.

The rearrangement uses TRBV6-1 and TRBJ2-3, with D unresolved. CDR1 is MNHNS, CDR2 SASEGT, per germline. Trimming removed 3 bases at V and 0 bases at J, with 10 bases between. This CDR3 region has 15 residues. The DNA for the CDR3 is TGTGCCAGCAGTGAGGTTGGGGAAAGCACAGATACGCAGTATTTT. It specifies CASSEVGESTDTQYF.

V and J are TRBV14 and TRBJ1-5; 7 nucleotides agree with TRBD1. Germline assignment: CDR1 SGHDN and CDR2 FVKESK. Unmatched junction bases numbered 9, after V lost 3 bases and J lost 1 base. The CDR3 has 17 residues. The CDR3 sequence is CASSHAWDRPSNQPQHF. The CDR3 DNA sequence: TGTGCCAGCAGCCATGCTTGGGACAGACCAAGCAATCAGCCCCAGCATTTT.

The genes are TRBV10-3 and TRBJ1-5; D is undetermined. This CDR3 has 13 residues. CDR1 is ENHRY, CDR2 SYGVKD, per germline. Trimming left V 6 bases short and J 1 base short, with 7 bases between. As DNA, the CDR3 is TGTGCCATCAGCGTCAGCAGCAATCAGCCCCAGCATTTT. This gives the protein CAISVSSNQPQHF.

CDR3 DNA sequence: TGTGCCTGGAGTGTTACCTATGGCTACACCTTC. Encoded protein: CAWSVTYGYTF. The V and J genes are TRBV30 and TRBJ1-2; D gene uncertain. Trimming took off 0 bases at V and 4 bases at J, with 3 bases between the two ends. The CDR3 spans 11 residues. From germline, CDR1 is GTSNPN and CDR2 SVGIG (reference sequence).

V and J are TRBV19 and TRBJ1-1; TRBD1 matches 7 bases. Per germline, CDR1 LNHDA and CDR2 SQIVND (reference sequence). This CDR3 comprises 15 residues. The junction had 4 bases not matched to a gene; V was cut back by 2 bases and J by 1 base. The CDR3 nucleotides read TGTGCCAGTAGTATACCAGGGGGACAGAACACTGAAGCTTTCTTT. It yields the protein CASSIPGGQNTEAFF.